This T cell receptor (beta chain) was documented in a study of CD8+ T cells in alopecia areata (dated by TCRdb to between 2018 and 2020). Regarding the study in general: The treated patients, all with moderate-to-severe alopecia areata, were enrolled in an open-label pilot trial of oral tofacitinib given at 5 to 10 mg twice daily. Tofacitinib was administered for 6 to 18 months, and 6 months of follow-up off drug were then conducted to assess delayed response and recurrence. RNA was extracted with the PAXgene miRNA kit for fixed scalp, the miRNeasy kit for PBMCs, and the RNeasy kit for mouse skin. To study T cell clonal expansion in alopecia areata, the researchers applied high-throughput TCRbeta sequencing to both the C3H/HeJ mouse model and human patients. Scalp clonality was compared across normal scalp (n=4), patchy alopecia areata scalp (n=8), and alopecia totalis/universalis scalp (n=8). In treated patients, disease severity was measured using the SALT score, which gives the percentage of scalp surface area affected. On the human side, TCRbeta sequencing was run on scalp tissue and on sorted CD4+ and CD8+ peripheral blood T cells from healthy controls and from alopecia areata patients with either patchy or totalis/universalis disease. TCRbeta CDR3 regions were amplified by immunoSEQ multiplex PCR with 35 Vbeta forward and 13 Jbeta reverse primers. Tofacitinib-treated patients had biopsies at baseline and at 4 and 24 weeks of treatment, with a later scalp biopsy in several patients.

This clone appeared a few times. It has no known antigen specificity. Per-base quality was not reported, and no clone a single base away is much larger than it. Based on the germline V gene, the CDR1 and CDR2 sequences are SGDLS and YYNGEE. Trimming costs V 4 bases and J 5 bases, and their ends lie 18 bases apart. The CDR3 contains 15 residues, cysteine and phenylalanine counted. CDR3 DNA only is kept here, 45 bases in frame from base 1. What the study reported, not specific to this receptor: Because the treated cohort was small and included a single nonresponder, larger studies are needed to assess links between baseline CD8+ expansion and response. During tofacitinib treatment, many expanded lesional clones stuck around in both scalp and blood, and this persistence may partly explain why relapse happens after treatment is stopped. With tofacitinib, both scalp clonality and the number of expanded CD8+ clones among the top 100 scalp clones went down significantly. Scalp TCR repertoire analysis is complicated because resident alphabeta T cells in normal human skin are also sequenced, whereas mouse skin is dominated by gammadelta T cells. Compared with normal scalp, lesional scalp, particularly in alopecia totalis/universalis, had higher clonality and more expanded CD8+ clones, which suggests antigenic drive. TCR sequences shared between patients were less clear than in mice, possibly partly because of HLA diversity in the patient population.

Library preparation employed the immunoSEQ multiplex PCR assay. To provide template for TCR sequencing, every sample had RNA extracted and reverse transcribed into cDNA. First-strand cDNA was synthesized with SuperScript III using a 2:1 mix of oligo-dT and random hexamers. A synthetic immune receptor repertoire was used to assess amplification bias, and residual bias was removed computationally. The published analysis was carried out like this. Raw reads were preprocessed to remove errors, and CDR3 was defined by IMGT conventions from the conserved cysteine to phenylalanine. Clonality was calculated as 1 minus Shannon entropy normalized by log2 of the number of productive unique TCRs. Scalp TCRbeta sequences were cross-referenced with sorted blood CD4 and CD8 repertoires so that the CD4 or CD8 identity of scalp clones could be inferred. Imported from immuneACCESS, the table was reduced by TCRdb to in-frame sequences with V and J called. These copies leave out some clones; in studies compared against another copy, an unresolved V gene accounts for under half, and the cause of the remainder is not known. Clone size and the V and J calls come from that table; the DNA yielded D and trimming. This sample is represented by approximately 300,000 clones; roughly 64% of them were singletons. Approximately 1.8% of the sample is in the top ten clones.

The time point label, read with the paper, signifies: about 25 weeks on oral tofacitinib. According to the study, the label for this sample's treatment or condition signals: oral pan-JAK inhibitor, 5-10 mg twice daily. From alopecia areata patients, peripheral blood was collected along with lesional scalp punch biopsies. PBMCs were separated by density centrifugation and stained for CD3, CD4 and CD8, after which CD4+ and CD8+ T cells were sorted on a FACSAria. Sequencing used CD4+ T cells sorted from blood, obtained at week 24, from a patient treated with tofacitinib. Recombination linked TRBV9 to TRBJ1-2; the D segment cannot be called with confidence. The clonotype was recovered from a human donor with alopecia areata. The CDR3 loop reads CASSPEQGPLYGYTF. In nucleotide form, the sequence is TGTGCCAGCAGCCCAGAACAAGGTCCACTATATGGCTACACCTTC.